Listed below are T cell receptor beta chains from one sample, sequenced in a study of CXCR3-negative and CXCR3-positive naive CD8 T cells. TCRdb reprocessed the 5' RACE reads and stores each CDR3 protein as one record, lacking DNA. This sample's clone table lists about 98,000 distinct CDR3 sequences. Sequencing was done on a sample of naive CXCR3+ CD8+ T cells from blood. Receptors originate from a human donor in good health. Some clones in this sample may be carry-over from other donors' samples. Both conserved end residues are part of each CDR3.

j_gene | v_gene | CDR3aa
TRBJ2-7 | TRBV2 | CASGAGGRPYEQYF
TRBJ2-7 | TRBV15 | CATSREWSAVSYEQYF
TRBJ2-5 | TRBV9 | CASSVRPGQGSETQYF
TRBJ2-2 | TRBV6-5 | CASSYTAGAGELFF
TRBJ2-2 | TRBV10-3 | CATSWSGELFF
TRBJ2-4 | TRBV21-1 | CASSKNNRVAKNIQYF
TRBJ1-2 | TRBV29-1 | CSVGTLYGYTF
TRBJ2-1 | TRBV6-2/TRBV6-3 | CASRGLQDSLTNEQFF
TRBJ1-1 | TRBV14 | CASSQAAGRTEAFF
TRBJ2-2 | TRBV29-1 | CSVVPNTGELFF
TRBJ2-1 | TRBV30 | CAISPGTPAEQFF
TRBJ2-1 | TRBV12-3/TRBV12-4 | CASSLDRVSYNEQFF
TRBJ1-1 | TRBV20-1 | CSARDLADMNTEAFF
TRBJ2-7 | TRBV4-3 | CASSPGGRGEQYF
TRBJ2-1 | TRBV6-4 | CASSSGTGGHGEQFF
TRBJ2-1 | TRBV28 | CASSLDSSYNEQFF
TRBJ2-5 | TRBV20-1 | CSAPGGQLQETQYF
TRBJ2-3 | TRBV7-9 | CASSRGVDTDTQYF
TRBJ2-5 | TRBV20-1 | CSARIKGGAQETQYF
TRBJ2-7 | TRBV7-9 | CASSRGTNYEQYF
TRBJ2-3 | TRBV7-9 | CASSFTTGVTDTQYF
TRBJ2-7 | TRBV12-3/TRBV12-4 | CASSSEGEQYF